The entry below describes one T cell receptor beta chain. The sample belongs to a study of OX40 agonist ivuxolimab in advanced cancers. Study background: Given to patients was ivuxolimab, an agonistic anti-OX40 (CD134) antibody. Patients received ivuxolimab, an intravenous treatment, every 2 weeks at 0.01 to 10 mg/kg. Patients receiving dose escalation had hepatocellular carcinoma, melanoma, renal cell or head and neck cancer.

Germline V gene data show CDR1 as SGHNT and CDR2 as YENEEA. The CDR3 loop spans 15 amino acids. V was trimmed by 0 bases and J by 2 bases, leaving 9 bases between them. Assay used: immunoSEQ multiplex PCR; TCRdb lists only in-frame clones, some missing. The table records tens of thousands of clones, roughly 87% of them present only once. The TCR sequence derives from an adult with an advanced solid tumor such as melanoma, head and neck, liver or kidney cancer. This sequence joins TRBV11-3 and TRBJ2-3, with D perhaps matching TRBD2 (6 bases). The sequencing here drew on CD4+ or CD8+ T cells sorted from blood, taken in a trial of the OX40 agonist ivuxolimab. The CDR3 reads CASSLDGGNTDTQYF. CDR3 coding DNA: TGTGCCAGCAGCTTAGATGGGGGGAACACAGATACGCAGTATTTT. Using reference TRBV11-3 and TRBJ2-3 for the parts outside the CDR3, the full variable domain is EAGVVQSPRYKIIEKKQPVAFWCNPISGHNTLYWYLQNLGQGPELLIRYENEEAVDDSQLPKDRFSAERLKGVDSTLKIQPAELGDSAVYLCASSLDGGNTDTQYFGPGTRLTVL.